This TCR beta chain came from a study of regulatory T cells in long-lasting Graves disease. This CDR3 is 14 amino acids long. Germline V lookup: CDR1 DFQATT, CDR2 SNEGSKA (reference sequence). The ends were cut back, 0 bases at V and 10 bases at J, with 13 bases in the middle. Construction of the TCR beta libraries employed iRepertoire HTBI primers in conjunction with Arm-PCR of CDR3 regions. Each CDR3 protein is one row after TCRdb ran MiXCR on the multiplex PCR reads. This sample has a few hundred thousand distinct CDR3 sequences, with 22% found just once. This clonotype was seen a few times. As to time point: persistent/refractory GD, antithyroid drugs over 5 years with positive TRAb. Isolated PBMC RNA provided the starting material for the TCR library.

Sequenced material: peripheral blood mononuclear cells (PBMCs), taken when the disease was refractory, from a patient treated with antithyroid drugs. This clonotype originated in a female donor with Graves disease. The chain recombines TRBV20-1 with TRBJ1-6; D call uncertain. The CDR3 nucleotides are TGCAGTGCTAGAGAATGGGGATTTAGGTCACCCCTCCACTTT. Translation gives CSAREWGFRSPLHF.